These 15 T cell receptor beta chains share one sample of origin, sequenced in a study of cytomegalovirus exposure and HLA in healthy donors. The repertoire was sequenced with immunoSEQ multiplex PCR; TCRdb's copy has only in-frame clones and lacks some. The table includes 120,000 to 150,000 clones, about 91% detected once. Source material: PBMCs. The receptor source for this set is a young man in good health and CMV-seropositive.

The chain recombines TRBV6-6 with TRBJ1-2; tentatively, D is TRBD1 (6 bases). Germline V gene lookup returns CDR1 MNHNY and CDR2 SVGAGI (reference sequence). Trimming removed 5 bases at V and 11 bases at J, with 15 bases between. The CDR3 extends over 12 amino acids. CDR3 bases: TGTGCCAGCAGTGACCCGGGACACCCATACACCTTC. It specifies CASSDPGHPYTF.

The V gene is TRBV7-9, the J gene TRBJ1-2; unclear D gene. The CDR3 is made up of 12 amino acids. Trimming took off 2 bases at V and 13 bases at J, with 14 bases between the two ends. The germline CDR1 and CDR2 sequences are SEHNR and FQNEAQ (reference sequence). The CDR3 spells CASSLRELQGTF. CDR3 nucleotide sequence: TGTGCCAGCAGCTTAAGGGAGCTTCAAGGCACCTTC.

The V and J genes are TRBV7-3 and TRBJ2-1; TRBD2 might be the D (6 bases). Germline CDR1 reads SGHTA; CDR2 reads FQGTGA. This CDR3 comprises 14 residues. Between the trimmed V and J ends, which lost 3 bases and 5 bases, there was a span of 11 bases. The CDR3 spells CASSLHRGDNEQFF. The DNA for the CDR3 is TGTGCCAGCAGCTTGCATCGCGGGGACAATGAGCAGTTCTTC. Looking up the rest from reference TRBV7-3 and TRBJ2-1 gives the full variable domain: GAGVSQTPSNKVTEKGKYVELRCDPISGHTALYWYRQSLGQGPEFLIYFQGTGAADDSGLPNDRFFAVRPEGSVSTLKIQRTERGDSAVYLCASSLHRGDNEQFFGPGTRLTVL.

The V and J genes are TRBV27 and TRBJ2-7, with a tentative D call TRBD1 (5 bases). This CDR3 has 13 amino acids. Germline V lookup: CDR1 MNHEY, CDR2 SMNVEV (reference sequence). The V and J ends lost 6 bases and 2 bases respectively, with 11 bases between them. In DNA, the CDR3 is TGTGCCAGCAGACTCAGGGCTACCTACGAGCAGTACTTC. It yields the protein CASRLRATYEQYF.

The chain recombines TRBV9 with TRBJ2-1; TRBD2 matches at 11 bases. This CDR3 region has 14 residues. Germline CDR1 and CDR2: SGDLS and YYNGEE. The junction had 3 bases not matched to a gene; V was cut back by 3 bases and J by 7 bases. DNA of the CDR3: TGTGCCAGCAGCGCCTCTAGCGGGGGGAATGAGCAGTTCTTC. Its translation is CASSASSGGNEQFF.

Regarding this clone: The junction departs from the called germline gene at one end, perhaps through a read error. V gene TRBV7-7 combines with J gene TRBJ1-3; 7 nucleotides match TRBD1. The CDR3 is made up of 16 amino acids. Germline lookup yields CDR1 SSHAT and CDR2 FNYEAQ (reference sequence). The CDR3 nucleotides are TGTGCTAGCAGCTTAGAAAAGGGGGCGAAGGGAAACACCATATATTTT. It translates to CASSLEKGAKGNTIYF.

This rearrangement joins TRBV28 to TRBJ1-5; D uncertain. CDR1 is MDHEN and CDR2 is SYDVKM in the germline V gene. The CDR3 runs 14 residues. V was shortened by 3 bases and J by 9 bases, with 15 bases between the two germline ends. This chain's CDR3 is CASSLRGSPRPQHF. The CDR3 nucleotides are TGTGCCAGCAGTTTGAGAGGCAGTCCCAGGCCCCAGCATTTT. The full variable domain, in which reference TRBV28 and TRBJ1-5 provide the parts outside the CDR3, is DVKVTQSSRYLVKRTGEKVFLECVQDMDHENMFWYRQDPGLGLRLIYFSYDVKMKEKGDIPEGYSVSREKKERFSLILESASTNQTSMYLCASSLRGSPRPQHFGDGTRLSIL.

This chain links TRBV15 with TRBJ2-2; the D is unclear. Germline assignment: CDR1 LNHNV and CDR2 YYDKDF (reference sequence). The CDR3 has 16 amino acids. V lost 0 bases and J lost 0, with 8 bases in between. CDR3 sequence (DNA): TGTGCCACCAGCAGAGATTCACTGGCGAACACCGGGGAGCTGTTTTTT. This encodes CATSRDSLANTGELFF.

The chain has TRBV28 and TRBJ1-5, with 7 bases lining up with TRBD1. J gave up 5 bases and V 5 bases, and 3 bases lay outside the gene matches. CDR1 is MDHEN, CDR2 SYDVKM, per germline. CDR3 length: 13 residues. The CDR3 region is CASSRRGYQPQHF. For the CDR3, the DNA is TGTGCCAGCAGTCGCAGGGGGTATCAGCCCCAGCATTTT. The whole variable domain, remainder taken from reference TRBV28 and TRBJ1-5, is DVKVTQSSRYLVKRTGEKVFLECVQDMDHENMFWYRQDPGLGLRLIYFSYDVKMKEKGDIPEGYSVSREKKERFSLILESASTNQTSMYLCASSRRGYQPQHFGDGTRLSIL.

CDR3 sequence reads: CASSEVNRDRRYF. The CDR3, as DNA: TGTGCCAGCAGTGAAGTGAACCGGGACAGACGGTACTTC. The genes are TRBV6-1 and TRBJ2-5; 7 bases line up with TRBD1. Germline V CDR1 and CDR2: MNHNS, SASEGT. The CDR3 runs 13 residues. The ends lost 1 base at V and 13 bases at J; junction bases unmatched: 9.

The chain joins TRBV10-3 to TRBJ2-1, with 9 bases matching TRBD2. The germline V gene encodes CDR1 ENHRY and CDR2 SYGVKD. The CDR3 consists of 15 residues. V was clipped by 0 bases and J by 7 bases; unmatched bases: 4. CDR3 residues: CAISESAGGHNEQFF. The CDR3 DNA reads as TGTGCCATCAGTGAGTCGGCGGGAGGGCATAATGAGCAGTTCTTC.

This clone was recorded once. The rearrangement links TRBV7-2 to TRBJ2-7; D remains unclear. The CDR3 sequence is 12 residues long. Germline CDR1 SGHTA, CDR2 FQGNSA. V gave up 5 bases and J gave up 3 bases, with 8 bases separating them. The CDR3 region has the DNA TGTGCCAGCAGCCTATCGTACTACGAGCAGTACTTC. It yields the protein CASSLSYYEQYF. Combining the CDR3 with reference TRBV7-2 and TRBJ2-7 gives the whole variable domain GAGVSQSPSNKVTEKGKDVELRCDPISGHTALYWYRQSLGQGLEFLIYFQGNSAPDKSGLPSDRFSAERTGGSVSTLTIQRTQQEDSAVYLCASSLSYYEQYFGPGTRLTVT.

The V and J genes are TRBV6-5 and TRBJ1-1; TRBD1 is a possible D gene (5 bases). Germline V CDR1 and CDR2: MNHEY, SVGAGI. CDR3 length: 13 amino acids. Deletions cut 4 bases from V and 1 base from J, with 7 bases between. The CDR3 coding sequence is TGTGCCAGCAGTTCGGGGGGGAACACTGAAGCTTTCTTT. Translated, it gives CASSSGGNTEAFF.

This clone was seen only once. The chain joins TRBV19 to TRBJ1-4; D is possibly TRBD1 (6 bases). V dropped 3 bases and J dropped 2 bases, with 10 bases sitting between them. Germline lookup yields CDR1 LNHDA and CDR2 SQIVND (reference sequence). This CDR3 is built from 15 residues. CDR3 nucleotides: TGTGCCAGTAGTATTATAGGACAGACTAATGAAAAACTGTTTTTT. Its protein product is CASSIIGQTNEKLFF. The whole variable domain, filled in from reference TRBV19 and TRBJ1-4, reads DGGITQSPKYLFRKEGQNVTLSCEQNLNHDAMYWYRQDPGQGLRLIYYSQIVNDFQKGDIAEGYSVSREKKESFPLTVTSAQKNPTAFYLCASSIIGQTNEKLFFGSGTQLSVL.

This rearrangement joins TRBV10-3 to TRBJ1-1; the D is unclear. V lost 4 bases, J lost 8 bases, and 17 bases lay in between. The germline V gene encodes CDR1 ENHRY and CDR2 SYGVKD. This CDR3 region has 14 residues. The chain's CDR3 is CAISAHSSRGEAFF. The DNA of the CDR3 is TGTGCCATCAGTGCTCATAGTAGCCGAGGGGAAGCTTTCTTT.